This entry features one T cell receptor beta chain sequence. Its matching antigen is unknown. This entry belongs to a study of CXCR3-negative and CXCR3-positive naive CD8 T cells. In preparing the TRB cDNA libraries, 5' RACE with UMI labels was used. Using the 5' RACE reads, TCRdb records one entry per CDR3 protein without DNA. This sample's clone table lists under 150,000 distinct CDR3 sequences. Study results and caveats: Between one naive subset and the other, surface CD5 was comparable, and TCR strength was inferred from TRB CDR3 properties. CXCR3-positive naive cells had more hydrophobic TRB CDR3s than CXCR3-negative naive cells.

Definition of naive CD8+ T cells rested on a CD45RO-CCR7+CD27+CD95- profile. In germline, CDR1 is DFQATT, CDR2 SNEGSKA (reference sequence). The CDR3 covers 15 residues. The sample was naive CXCR3+ CD8+ T cells from blood. Subset defined: CD45RO-CCR7+CD27+CD95- naive CD8+ T cells expressing CXCR3 (TNR3+). The rearrangement uses TRBV20-1 and TRBJ2-5; the D call from TCRdb, TRBD2, cannot be confirmed without DNA. The source is a human donor in good health. Some clones in this sample may be carry-over from other donors' samples. The CDR3 is CSARTVRSSAETQYF.